This T cell receptor (beta chain) was identified in a study of blood T cells in healthy people across ages. Germline V gene sequence: CDR1 MDHEN, CDR2 SYDVKM. The CDR3 sequence is 14 residues long. V was shortened by 2 bases and J by 3 bases, with 11 bases between the two germline ends. This clonotype was observed a few times. A sample-barcoded 5' primer and a J-beta primer mix were used in a second PCR of roughly 6 to 11 cycles. Each cDNA molecule received a tag from a template-switch adaptor that had 12 random nucleotides. Sequencing of every sample gave 2.5 million or more CDR3-containing paired-end reads. TCRdb re-derived calls from the 5' RACE reads in MiXCR, one entry per CDR3 protein. The table lists roughly 1,100,000 distinct CDR3 sequences, approximately 26% of them singletons. These data were also filed under a second study, of T cells of mothers and their children.

The clonotype originates from a girl aged 2-10 years in good health. Material for sequencing was blood. The V call is TRBV28, the J call TRBJ2-7; D remains ambiguous. The CDR3 here is CASSLPPLNYEQYF. CDR3 coding DNA: TGTGCCAGCAGTTTACCCCCCCTCAACTACGAGCAGTACTTC.